The clone carrying this TCR beta chain turned up a few times. No antigen is known for it. Amplification used 60 Vbeta primers and 13 Jbeta primers. Clones were sequenced by immunoSEQ multiplex PCR, and TCRdb holds only the in-frame ones, with some missing. This table holds about 150,000 clones, roughly 78% found once. Trimming cost V 0 bases and J 1 base, with 9 bases left between them. There are 15 residues in the CDR3. Germline CDR1 reads SGDLS; CDR2 reads YYNGEE. These data originate in a study of cytomegalovirus exposure and HLA in healthy donors. The study, taken as a whole, reports: Later analysis associated a missense DCLRE1C variant with TCR beta V- and J-gene trimming. The investigators catalogued some 150 TCR beta chains as cytomegalovirus-associated.

The genes are TRBV9 and TRBJ2-3; D not certain. Sequences were obtained from PBMCs. The origin of this receptor is a man aged 40-50 years in good health and CMV-seropositive. The CDR3 region is CASSVGGPGTDTQYF. The DNA for the CDR3 is TGTGCCAGCAGCGTAGGCGGTCCAGGCACAGATACGCAGTATTTT.